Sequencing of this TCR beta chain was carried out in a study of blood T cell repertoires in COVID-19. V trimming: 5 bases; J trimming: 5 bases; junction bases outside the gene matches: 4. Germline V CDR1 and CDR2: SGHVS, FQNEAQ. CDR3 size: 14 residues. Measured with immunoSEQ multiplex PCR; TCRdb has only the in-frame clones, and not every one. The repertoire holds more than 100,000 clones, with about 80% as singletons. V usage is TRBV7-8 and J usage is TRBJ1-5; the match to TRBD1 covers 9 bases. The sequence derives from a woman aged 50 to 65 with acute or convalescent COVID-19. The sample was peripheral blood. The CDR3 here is CASSQGQGYQPQHF. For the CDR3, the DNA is TGTGCCAGCAGCCAAGGACAGGGGTATCAGCCCCAGCATTTT.